The clone carrying this T cell receptor (beta chain) appeared a single time. Antigen: not known. The data belong to a study of CD8+ T cells in alopecia areata. Study-level results: Especially in alopecia totalis/universalis, lesional scalp showed greater clonality than normal scalp did. Compared with mice, patients displayed less clear TCR sharing, possibly for HLA-related reasons.

Following extraction, RNA underwent reverse transcription to cDNA, which served as the sequencing template. TCRdb's copy holds only in-frame clones and misses some; the assay was immunoSEQ multiplex PCR. The sample lists more than 150,000 clones; 50% to 65% were seen once. The source was CD8+ T cells sorted from blood, collected at week 0. The receptor was isolated from a human donor with alopecia areata.

CDR3 amino acids: CAWSVSRHYEQYF. The CDR3 nucleotides read TGTGCCTGGAGTGTATCCCGTCACTACGAGCAGTACTTC. J is TRBJ2-7 and V is TRBV30; D uncertain. V was cut by 0 bases and J by 3 bases, with 9 bases left in between. Per germline, CDR1 GTSNPN and CDR2 SVGIG (reference sequence). This CDR3 has 13 amino acids.